Listed below are T cell receptor beta chains from one sample, sequenced in a study of monozygotic twins with inflammatory bowel disease. One entry per CDR3 protein, without DNA, is what TCRdb gives after re-calling the 5' RACE reads. This table holds 400,000 to 500,000 distinct CDR3 sequences. The sample taken for sequencing was blood. The receptors here all came from a human donor with ulcerative colitis or Crohn's disease, or a healthy co-twin of an affected twin (not recorded which). The CDR3 runs from the conserved cysteine through the conserved F or W.

j_call v_call cdr3_aa
TRBJ1-1 TRBV6-5 CASSYREGPVHTEAFF
TRBJ2-3 TRBV6-1 CASSEWDGSPDTQYF
TRBJ2-7 TRBV20-1 CSARDPGQGYYEQYF
TRBJ2-2 TRBV5-4 CASSLSASTGELFF
TRBJ1-1 TRBV15 CATSSPPGGGTEAFF
TRBJ2-6 TRBV19 CASSMKWGSSGANVLTF
TRBJ2-7 TRBV7-9 CASSSRLAPGEQYF
TRBJ2-1 TRBV5-1 CASSRRETPNRNEQFF
TRBJ2-3 TRBV7-8 CASSLAIRGTLPFSTDTQYF
TRBJ2-7 TRBV4-1 CASSDRAEEQYF
TRBJ1-2 TRBV7-9 CAGAGAPYGYTF
TRBJ2-1 TRBV3-1 CASSQDTGTYNEQFF
TRBJ2-3 TRBV7-2 CASSLRLLAVDTQYF
TRBJ2-7 TRBV28 CASSLEAGSYEQYF
TRBJ2-2 TRBV18 CASSPPGTSRNTGELFF
TRBJ2-5 TRBV12-3/TRBV12-4 CASSLARKAGRVETQYF
TRBJ1-2 TRBV12-3/TRBV12-4 CASTAGSSYGYTF
TRBJ1-1 TRBV15 CATGRGADTEAFF
TRBJ1-2 TRBV6-2/TRBV6-3 CASSSMPGQGGYGYTF
TRBJ1-1 TRBV20-1 CSARDQVLGTEAFF
TRBJ2-2 TRBV5-6 CASSSRDRGATGELFF
TRBJ2-2 TRBV6-1 CASRAVVVPGELFF
TRBJ1-5 TRBV19 CASSPTVLGGNQPQHF
TRBJ1-2 TRBV4-2 CASSRGRGAGVANYGYTF
TRBJ2-5 TRBV20-1 CSARKGWRGEDF
TRBJ2-1 TRBV24-1 CATSAISGSSYNEQFF